A selection of T cell receptor beta chains follows, all from one sample in a study of blood T cell repertoires in COVID-19. The data were produced by immunoSEQ multiplex PCR, yet TCRdb's version contains in-frame clones alone and is incomplete. The sample has about 410,000 clones; just over 85% are singletons. Sequencing was performed on peripheral blood. The origin of the receptors is a woman in her thirties with active or convalescent COVID-19. The CDR3 runs from the conserved cysteine through the conserved F or W. The D gene is left open where the match is weak. Clone size appears in some rows only: once, few, many, or a class for an expanded clone.

abundance | v_gene | d_gene | CDR3aa
few | TRBV5-1 | NA | CASSFGTNYGYTF
once | TRBV2 | TRBD1 | CASNPDRGPGNTIYF
NA | TRBV14 | TRBD1 | CASSQVGTGYYEQYF
NA | TRBV6-5 | NA | CASSYSAMRLGAEQYF
NA | TRBV2 | NA | CASRDLQGNSNQPQHF
NA | TRBV12-5 | TRBD1 | CASGVLGQSYEQYF
NA | TRBV5-8 | NA | CASSLYRYSYEQYF
NA | TRBV2 | TRBD1 | CASSASPGQGAYEQYF
NA | TRBV19 | TRBD2 | CASSMRSSGIFYEQYF
NA | TRBV3-1/TRBV3-2 | TRBD2 | CASSRAGPLTGELFF
NA | TRBV6-5 | TRBD1 | CASRAGTGVTEAFF
NA | TRBV3-1/TRBV3-2 | TRBD1 | CASSPSGQGPYEQYF
NA | TRBV5-1 | NA | CASSGSSYEQYF
NA | TRBV6-5 | NA | CASKGGGNQPQHF
NA | TRBV6-5 | NA | CASSYHQGNSPLHF
NA | TRBV19 | NA | CASSIGWGENYGYTF
few | TRBV15 | NA | CATFNHRQNSNYGYTF
NA | TRBV14 | TRBD1 | CASSRTGGTEAFF
NA | TRBV10-3 | TRBD1 | CATGTGGLLAKNIQYF
NA | TRBV4-1 | NA | CASSPLNGMNTGELFF
NA | TRBV15 | TRBD1 | CATSTRTGLSNQPQHF
NA | TRBV6-5 | NA | CSGGELGSLTEAFF
NA | TRBV4-2 | TRBD1 | CASSQEGQGASNYGYTF
once | TRBV6-5 | TRBD2 | CASGLAGETDTQYF
NA | TRBV19 | NA | CASSISGYTYEQYF
NA | TRBV4-1 | NA | CASSPGGLREDTQYF
NA | TRBV30 | NA | CAWTGPGNTIYF
NA | TRBV6-5 | NA | CASSYSSGGGYTF
NA | TRBV12-5 | TRBD1 | CASGLNPGQGLFYEQYF
NA | TRBV6-1 | TRBD1 | CASSEIQDRRDGYTF
NA | TRBV19 | NA | CASSIQRGQPQHF
NA | TRBV4-1 | TRBD1 | CASSHLQGASPLHF
NA | TRBV19 | TRBD2 | CASSTGTSGSGETQYF
NA | TRBV5-1 | TRBD2 | CASSPTTGGYNEQFF
NA | TRBV6-5 | NA | CASSYSEGVSSYEQYF
once | TRBV2 | NA | CASNTQMNTEAFF
NA | TRBV24-1 | TRBD1 | CATSDTTGDNEQFF
once | TRBV29-1 | NA | CSVEDRVNTEAFF
NA | TRBV6-6 | TRBD1 | CASDATGGTTQPQHF
NA | TRBV7-8 | NA | CASSLATEAFF
NA | TRBV5-5 | TRBD2 | CASSLVVKREGSYEQYF
NA | TRBV19 | NA | CASSIGGANSPLHF
NA | TRBV25-1 | NA | CASSESYLSGNTIYF
NA | TRBV9 | NA | CASSAQALNTEAFF
few | TRBV30 | TRBD1 | CAWSQQGNYGYTF
NA | TRBV7-2 | TRBD2 | CASSLVAGESYNEQFF
NA | TRBV7-9 | TRBD1 | CASSSFSKGQGYTEAFF
NA | TRBV27 | NA | CASSSRGTGELFF
NA | TRBV27 | TRBD1 | CASAGQGFTEAFF
NA | TRBV5-1 | NA | CASSSSGGAGTEAFF
NA | TRBV6-2/TRBV6-3 | TRBD2 | CASSYPSGGVEQFF
NA | TRBV5-1 | TRBD1 | CASSLQGAGTGELFF
NA | TRBV6-5 | TRBD1 | CASRDRVRTDTQYF
NA | TRBV21-1 | NA | CASSKREWQGNTEAFF
few | TRBV2 | TRBD2 | CASKTGLADIEQYF
NA | TRBV30 | TRBD2 | CAWSPPAGTRGSYNEQFF
NA | TRBV4-1 | NA | CASSRTGTRTKTNTGELFF
NA | TRBV5-1 | TRBD1 | CASSLGTGAYEQYF
NA | TRBV7-2 | NA | CASSPFFGIEQYF